The T cell receptor beta chain under discussion was sequenced for a study of T cell responses to AZD1222 COVID-19 vaccine. Whole-study findings and limits: Mapped onto spike, vaccine-associated CD4 TCRs spanned it and were dominant at 160-218 and 743-854.

Worth noting for this clone: The antigen is not known.

Only in-frame clones appear in the TCRdb table, and some are missing; sequencing was by immunoSEQ multiplex PCR. Counted here are 150,000 to 180,000 clones, less than 95% occurring once; the ten biggest clones make up over 1.5%. Specimen: peripheral blood, collected on day 0 of AZD1222 vaccination. The clonotype originates from an adult in good health.

CDR3: CASSEFSLGAGYTF. The CDR3 DNA is TGTGCCAGCAGTGAGTTCAGCCTAGGTGCTGGCTACACCTTC. The rearrangement joins TRBV25-1 to TRBJ1-2; D unclear. Germline CDR1 reads MGHDK; CDR2 reads SYGVNS. This CDR3 has 14 residues. Trimming shortened V by 3 bases and J by 7 bases, and 15 bases separated the two germline ends.